A single sample is the source of the 32 T cell receptor beta chains below, sequenced in a study of CD8 T cells in ankylosing spondylitis. Via MiXCR, TCRdb re-called the 5' RACE reads, giving one row per CDR3 protein. The table records approximately 92,000 distinct CDR3 sequences, roughly 8.8% of them present only once. What was sequenced was blood, either unsorted or a sorted T cell fraction (not recorded which). These receptors were taken from a male donor with ankylosing spondylitis or in good health (not recorded which).

Turning to this clonotype: It may be a read error: a sequence one base away is much more abundant. The chain uses TRBV7-9 and TRBJ1-5; tentatively, D is TRBD1 (6 bases). The CDR3 is made up of 13 amino acids. The germline V gene has CDR1 SEHNR and CDR2 FQNEAQ (reference sequence). CDR3 sequence reads: CSSSLGGSQPQHF. The CDR3 bases are TGTTCCAGCAGCTTAGGGGGGAGCCAGCCCCAGCATTTT.

The V gene is TRBV19, the J gene TRBJ2-7; possible D gene TRBD1, 6 bases. Germline CDR1 LNHDA, CDR2 SQIVND (reference sequence). CDR3 length equals 13 residues. V lost 6 bases, J lost 1 base, and 10 bases lay in between. The CDR3 region is CASRDSFSYEQYF. The CDR3 nucleotides are TGTGCCAGTAGGGACAGTTTTTCCTACGAGCAGTACTTC. The entire variable domain, with the rest obtained from reference TRBV19 and TRBJ2-7, is as follows: DGGITQSPKYLFRKEGQNVTLSCEQNLNHDAMYWYRQDPGQGLRLIYYSQIVNDFQKGDIAEGYSVSREKKESFPLTVTSAQKNPTAFYLCASRDSFSYEQYFGPGTRLTVT.

This clonotype was recorded many times. The chain recombines TRBV12-3 or TRBV12-4 with TRBJ2-3, with TRBD1 matching over 9 bases. The ends lost 5 bases at V and 6 bases at J; junction bases unmatched: 6. The CDR3 extends over 14 amino acids. For the CDR3, the DNA is TGTGCCAGCAGTAAACAGGGGGCGGCGGATACGCAGTATTTT. This translates into CASSKQGAADTQYF.

This clonotype has just a few counts. The chain links TRBV29-1 to TRBJ2-3, with 7 bases aligning to TRBD2. The CDR3 has 17 residues. The germline V gene has CDR1 SQVTM and CDR2 ANQGSEA. The trim removed 4 bases at V and 5 bases at J, leaving 18 bases unmatched. CDR3 residues: CSVGPPWGGGMGDTQYF. CDR3 DNA: TGCAGCGTTGGCCCTCCCTGGGGGGGGGGAATGGGAGATACGCAGTATTTT.

This clonotype was picked up many times. The chain employs TRBV25-1 and TRBJ2-5; D is ambiguous. V was trimmed by 5 bases and J by 2 bases, leaving 24 bases between them. The CDR3 loop spans 18 amino acids. Germline V gives CDR1 MGHDK, CDR2 SYGVNS. CDR3 in DNA: TGTGCCAGCAGTAAACCAACCCTGATCGGGCTACAACAAGAGACCCAGTACTTC. This encodes CASSKPTLIGLQQETQYF.

This clonotype was picked up many times. This rearrangement joins TRBV11-1 to TRBJ2-7; D is unclear. V was shortened by 2 bases and J by 4 bases, with 9 bases between the two germline ends. CDR1 and CDR2 from the germline V gene are SGHAT and FQDESV (reference sequence). The CDR3 has 13 residues. The CDR3 DNA reads as TGTGCCAGCAGCTTAAAGGGTTATTACGAGCAGTACTTC. Its protein product is CASSLKGYYEQYF.

This clonotype was seen many times. V and J are TRBV20-1 and TRBJ2-3; unclear D gene. The CDR3 is made up of 14 amino acids. Deletions cut 0 bases from V and 3 bases from J, with 10 bases between. CDR1 and CDR2 (germline): DFQATT, SNEGSKA (reference sequence). CDR3 sequence: CSARDRVGTDTQYF. CDR3 in DNA: TGCAGTGCTAGAGATCGGGTAGGGACAGATACGCAGTATTTT.

This clonotype was detected only a few times. In nucleotides, the CDR3 is TGTGCCAGCAGCTTAGGCAGGGCGGAAGGCTACACCTTC. Translation gives CASSLGRAEGYTF. This rearrangement joins TRBV7-9 to TRBJ1-2, with TRBD1 as a possible D gene (5 bases). With 1 base removed from V and 8 bases from J, the gap between germline ends came to 11 bases. The CDR3 has 13 amino acids. Germline V gene lookup returns CDR1 SEHNR and CDR2 FQNEAQ (reference sequence).

This clonotype has a count of ten or more. The chain is built from TRBV28 and TRBJ2-3, with TRBD2 matching over 11 bases. The CDR3 is made up of 15 amino acids. With 5 bases clipped from V and 3 bases from J, the junction kept 4 bases outside the gene matches. Germline CDR1 is MDHEN and CDR2 is SYDVKM. The CDR3 sequence: CASSPIAGGTDTQYF. CDR3 nucleotide sequence: TGTGCCAGCAGTCCCATAGCGGGGGGGACAGATACGCAGTATTTT.

The table lists this clonotype with many counts. V is TRBV3-1 and J is TRBJ2-1; D not resolved. CDR3 length equals 15 residues. Germline V lookup: CDR1 LGHDT, CDR2 YNNKEL (reference sequence). Trimming shortened V by 3 bases and J by 0 bases, and 9 bases separated the two germline ends. CDR3 nucleotide sequence: TGTGCCAGCAGCCAGGGTAGGCTCTCCTACAATGAGCAGTTCTTC. The encoded protein is CASSQGRLSYNEQFF.

This clonotype showed up just once. Being one base from a much bigger clone, this may be a read error. The rearrangement links TRBV2 to TRBJ2-2; 7 bases match TRBD2. Germline V gene data show CDR1 as SNHLY and CDR2 as FYNNEI. The CDR3 totals 16 residues. The CDR3 loop reads CAISFSGWRRTGELFF. DNA for the CDR3: TGTGCCATCAGTTTTAGCGGGTGGAGACGAACCGGGGAGCTGTTTTTT.

This clonotype was seen a few times. J is TRBJ2-5 and V is TRBV20-1; the match to TRBD2 covers 13 bases. The germline V gene encodes CDR1 DFQATT and CDR2 SNEGSKA (reference sequence). Germline trimming cut 5 bases from V and 6 bases from J; bases unmatched to any gene: 9. This CDR3 comprises 15 residues. In DNA, the CDR3 is TGCAGTGCTGAACGGACTAGCGGGGGCCGTAAGACCCAGTACTTC. This codes for CSAERTSGGRKTQYF.

In this sample, this clonotype turned up many times. J is TRBJ2-3 and V is TRBV7-8; D gene unclear. The germline V and J ends were trimmed by 1 base and 5 bases, with 13 bases remaining between them. CDR3 length: 15 amino acids. Per the germline V gene, CDR1 is SGHVS and CDR2 is FQNEAQ. CDR3 loop: CASSLELGIGDTQYF. The CDR3 DNA is TGTGCCAGCAGCTTAGAATTGGGGATCGGAGATACGCAGTATTTT.

This clonotype occurred many times. V gene TRBV5-1 combines with J gene TRBJ2-1; TRBD1 aligns across 7 bases. This CDR3 is built from 15 residues. The trim removed 3 bases at V and 0 bases at J, leaving 3 bases unmatched. Germline V gene sequence: CDR1 SGHRS, CDR2 YFSETQ. DNA for the CDR3: TGCGCCAGCAGCTCGGACAGGAGCTCCTACAATGAGCAGTTCTTC. Its translation: CASSSDRSSYNEQFF.

This clonotype appeared many times. V usage is TRBV29-1 and J usage is TRBJ2-2; 7 bases line up with TRBD1. The CDR3 has 13 amino acids. The germline V gene has CDR1 SQVTM and CDR2 ANQGSEA. Trimming took 8 bases from V and 6 from J; bases not matched to a gene: 9. The CDR3 coding sequence is TGCAGCTGCACCTTGACAGGGCCCGGGGAGCTGTTTTTT. Protein sequence: CSCTLTGPGELFF.

A word on this clonotype: A much larger clone lies a single base off, so this may be a read error. V is TRBV7-9 and J is TRBJ2-3; TRBD1 is a possible D gene (5 bases). Germline-derived CDR1 and CDR2 are SEHNR and FQNEAQ (reference sequence). The CDR3 runs 16 residues. CDR3 in amino acids: CTSSPMRGRTTDTQYF. The DNA of the CDR3 is TGTACCAGCAGCCCGATGCGTGGCAGGACAACAGATACGCAGTATTTT.

This clonotype was counted at least ten times. The chain uses TRBV28 and TRBJ2-3, with 9 bases matching TRBD2. The CDR3 covers 14 residues. Germline trimming cut 5 bases from V and 5 bases from J; bases unmatched to any gene: 5. CDR1 and CDR2 from the germline V gene are MDHEN and SYDVKM. The CDR3 region is CASSQRGVIDTQYF. CDR3 in DNA: TGTGCCAGCAGTCAGCGGGGGGTGATAGATACGCAGTATTTT.

The chain carries TRBV6-1 and TRBJ2-2, with 8 bases matching TRBD1. V lost 10 bases, J lost 1 base, and 8 bases stayed unmatched. The germline gives CDR1 MNHNS, CDR2 SASEGT. This CDR3 region has 15 residues. CDR3 loop: CATETGTGNTGELFF. The CDR3 DNA sequence: TGTGCCACCGAAACCGGGACAGGGAACACCGGGGAGCTGTTTTTT.

This clonotype was seen at least ten times. The V call is TRBV5-1, the J call TRBJ2-1; possibly TRBD1 or TRBD2 for D (5 bases each). Trimming removed 4 bases at V and 2 bases at J, with 25 bases between. The CDR3 totals 19 residues. Germline CDR1 and CDR2: SGHRS and YFSETQ. The CDR3 coding sequence is TGCGCCAGCAGCGCGGAGCGGCGTCATCTAGGGACCCCCTACAATGAGCAGTTCTTC. Protein sequence: CASSAERRHLGTPYNEQFF.

This clonotype was recorded at least ten times. The genes are TRBV4-2 and TRBJ2-5; TRBD2 is a possible D gene (5 bases). V was pared by 3 bases and J by 0 bases, with 8 bases between. This CDR3 is built from 14 residues. Germline CDR1 is LGHNA and CDR2 is YNFKEQ. The CDR3 is CASSQAGNQETQYF. CDR3 nucleotide sequence: TGTGCCAGCAGCCAGGCCGGGAACCAAGAGACCCAGTACTTC.

This clonotype occurred many times. The rearrangement joins TRBV7-6 to TRBJ1-1; the D is unclear. Trimming stripped 4 bases from V and 1 base from J, with 16 bases between. The V gene's germline CDR1 is SGHVS and CDR2 FNYEAQ. The CDR3 totals 16 residues. The CDR3 DNA reads as TGTGCCAGCAGCTCAGAAAGCGGACCGCCGAACACTGAAGCTTTCTTT. Translation: CASSSESGPPNTEAFF.

There are many counts of this clonotype. This chain joins TRBV6-5 and TRBJ1-2, with 7 nucleotides matching TRBD1. V was pared by 0 bases and J by 6 bases, with 7 bases of the junction left unmatched. The length of the CDR3 is 15 residues. The V gene's germline CDR1 is MNHEY and CDR2 SVGAGI. The DNA for the CDR3 is TGTGCCAGCAGTTACTCGGAGACAGGGATGGATGGCTACACCTTC. This sequence encodes CASSYSETGMDGYTF.

This clonotype came up many times. The V and J genes are TRBV15 and TRBJ2-5; 7 nucleotides agree with TRBD1. J lost 4 bases, V lost 8 bases, and 7 bases had no gene match. The CDR3 runs 13 residues. Germline CDR1 reads LNHNV; CDR2 reads YYDKDF (reference sequence). The CDR3 reads CATSATGTETQYF. DNA of the CDR3: TGTGCCACCTCGGCGACAGGGACAGAGACCCAGTACTTC. Using reference TRBV15 and TRBJ2-5 for the parts outside the CDR3, the full variable domain is DAMVIQNPRYQVTQFGKPVTLSCSQTLNHNVMYWYQQKSSQAPKLLFHYYDKDFNNEADTPDNFQSRRPNTSFCFLDIRSPGLGDTAMYLCATSATGTETQYFGPGTRLLVL.

A note on this clonotype: Just one base apart from a much larger clone, this may be a read error. The V call is TRBV4-1, the J call TRBJ1-1; 7 nucleotides match TRBD1. V was pared by 1 base and J by 10 bases, with 6 bases of the junction left unmatched. The CDR3 is 13 residues long. The germline CDR1 and CDR2 sequences are MGHRA and YSYEKL. CDR3 amino acids: CASSQGGGEVAFF. CDR3 coding DNA: TGCGCCAGCAGCCAAGGAGGGGGCGAAGTAGCTTTCTTT.

V and J are TRBV30 and TRBJ2-1; D could derive from TRBD1 or TRBD2 (6 bases each). Germline V gene lookup returns CDR1 GTSNPN and CDR2 SVGIG (reference sequence). This CDR3 contains 14 residues. The V end lost 1 base, the J end lost 5 bases, and 12 bases lay between the germline ends. The CDR3 coding sequence is TGTGCCTGGAGTGCGGGGGCCCCTAACAATGAGCAGTTCTTC. This gives the protein CAWSAGAPNNEQFF.

The sample holds many counts of this clonotype. This chain connects TRBV5-1 to TRBJ2-5; 10 nucleotides align to TRBD1. Unmatched junction bases numbered 2, after V lost 0 bases and J lost 3 bases. The CDR3 runs to 15 residues. Germline V CDR1 and CDR2: SGHRS, YFSETQ. The CDR3 loop reads CASSLGGTGEETQYF. Here the CDR3 DNA reads TGCGCCAGCAGCTTGGGGGGGACAGGGGAAGAGACCCAGTACTTC.

This clonotype was detected once. This clone may be a read error of a much larger clone one base away. The rearrangement joins TRBV24-1 to TRBJ1-1; 7 nucleotides align to TRBD1. Germline values: CDR1 KGHDR, CDR2 SFDVKD. The CDR3 totals 15 residues. V shed 3 bases, J shed 1 base, and the junction held 4 bases outside the gene matches. CDR3: CATSDIRGANTEAFF. The CDR3 DNA follows: TGTGCCACCAGTGATATCAGGGGGGCGAACACTGAAGCTTTCTTT.

The chain joins TRBV7-2 to TRBJ1-3, with unresolved D. The ends were cut back, 1 base at V and 0 bases at J, with 7 bases in the middle. From germline, CDR1 is SGHTA and CDR2 FQGNSA. The CDR3 is made up of 15 amino acids. The CDR3 spells CASSLGGGSGNTIYF. For the CDR3, the DNA is TGTGCCAGCAGCTTAGGAGGAGGCTCTGGAAACACCATATATTTT.

This clonotype was detected only a few times. The V and J genes are TRBV5-1 and TRBJ2-3; tentative D call: TRBD2 (7 bases). The CDR3 sequence is 15 residues long. Per germline, CDR1 SGHRS and CDR2 YFSETQ. The germline V and J ends were trimmed by 4 bases and 7 bases, with 19 bases remaining between them. This CDR3 is CASSREGGPSNTQYF. The CDR3 nucleotides are TGCGCCAGCAGCAGGGAGGGGGGGCCATCAAATACGCAGTATTTT.

As regards this clonotype: Sequence at one end of the junction differs from germline and may be a read error. The chain has TRBV29-1 and TRBJ1-2, with D perhaps matching TRBD1 (5 bases). The CDR3 runs to 13 residues. Germline loops: CDR1 SQVTM, CDR2 ANQGSEA. CDR3 region: CSAVGDANCGYTF. The CDR3 region has the DNA TGCAGCGCCGTTGGGGACGCTAACTGTGGCTACACCTTC. Full variable domain (missing parts from reference TRBV29-1 and TRBJ1-2): SAVISQKPSRDICQRGTSLTIQCQVDSQVTMMFWYRQQPGQSLTLIATANQGSEATYESGFVIDKFPISRPNLTFSTLTVSNMSPEDSSIYLCSAVGDANCGYTFGSGTRLTVV.

This clonotype was observed at least ten times. The chain recombines TRBV7-8 with TRBJ1-2; a possible D gene is TRBD1 (5 bases). The CDR3 contains 14 residues. Germline V gene lookup returns CDR1 SGHVS and CDR2 FQNEAQ. The V end was cut by 3 bases, the J end by 8 bases, with 16 bases between. The CDR3 DNA follows: TGTGCCAGCAGCTTGAAAGGGGACCCTAGGGGCTACACCTTC. It codes for CASSLKGDPRGYTF.

This clonotype was detected many times. V usage is TRBV2 and J usage is TRBJ2-1; D is uncertain. Trimming took 2 bases from V and 8 from J, leaving 7 bases between them. In germline, CDR1 is SNHLY, CDR2 FYNNEI. CDR3 size: 12 residues. The CDR3 is CASSELADEQFF. The CDR3 coding sequence is TGTGCCAGCAGTGAATTGGCGGATGAGCAGTTCTTC.